This T cell receptor (beta chain) derives from a study of metastatic and nonmetastatic thyroid tumors. The overall study: Repertoire comparison spanned blood and tumor or nodule tissue of malignant and benign thyroid patients.

Study results and caveats: Malignant thyroid tumors reportedly exceeded benign nodules significantly in TCR beta diversity, with the difference appearing in blood and tumor.

Until they underwent thyroid surgery, no patient had received any treatment. In regard to this clone: Its antigen is not known.

From germline, CDR1 is DFQATT and CDR2 SNEGSKA (reference sequence). The J segment lost 4 bases and the V segment lost 6 bases, leaving 8 bases of the junction unmatched. The length of the CDR3 is 13 residues. Per the authors' pipeline: CDR3 differences across clinicopathological groups were used to build a distant-metastasis classifier for papillary thyroid cancer. TCRdb reprocessed the PCR reads via MiXCR. These V and J calls originate from TCRdb's pipeline instead of the authors' own analysis. Here the sample spans some 42,000 clones, around 28% being singletons. V and J are TRBV20-1 and TRBJ1-1, with 7 bases lining up with TRBD1. This TCR was recovered from a male donor with papillary thyroid cancer or a benign thyroid nodule (not recorded which). Some clones in this sample may be carry-over from other donors' samples. Material for sequencing was blood. CDR3 amino acids: CSASTTGPTEAFF. The CDR3 coding sequence is TGCAGTGCCTCAACGACAGGGCCCACTGAAGCTTTCTTT.